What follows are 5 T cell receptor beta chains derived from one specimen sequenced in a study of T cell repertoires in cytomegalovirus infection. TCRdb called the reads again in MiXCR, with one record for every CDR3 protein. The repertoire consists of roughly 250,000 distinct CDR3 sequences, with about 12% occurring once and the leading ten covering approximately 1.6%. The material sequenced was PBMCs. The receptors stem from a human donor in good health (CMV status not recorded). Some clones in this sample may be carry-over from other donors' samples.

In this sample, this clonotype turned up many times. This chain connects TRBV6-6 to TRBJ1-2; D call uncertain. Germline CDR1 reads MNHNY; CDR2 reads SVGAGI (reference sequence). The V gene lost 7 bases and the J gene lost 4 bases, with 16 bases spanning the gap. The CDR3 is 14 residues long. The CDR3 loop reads CASTPDPEVYGYTF. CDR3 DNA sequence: TGTGCCAGCACTCCAGACCCAGAAGTCTATGGCTACACCTTC.

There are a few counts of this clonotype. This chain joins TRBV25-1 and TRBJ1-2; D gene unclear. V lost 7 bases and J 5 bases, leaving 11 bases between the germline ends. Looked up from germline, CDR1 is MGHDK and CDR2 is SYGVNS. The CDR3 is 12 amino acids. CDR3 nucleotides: TGTGCCAGCACCTCGGCGGCTTATGGCTACACCTTC. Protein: CASTSAAYGYTF.

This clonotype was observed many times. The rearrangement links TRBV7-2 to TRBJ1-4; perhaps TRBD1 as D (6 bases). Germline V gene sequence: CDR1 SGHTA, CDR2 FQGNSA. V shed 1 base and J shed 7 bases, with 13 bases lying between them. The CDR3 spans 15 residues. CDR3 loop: CASSLGGRGAEKLFF. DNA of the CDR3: TGTGCCAGCAGCTTAGGGGGCAGGGGTGCTGAAAAACTGTTTTTT.

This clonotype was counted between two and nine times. CDR3 loop: CASSLYGELAYEQYF. CDR3 coding DNA: TGTGCCAGCAGTTTATATGGAGAGCTAGCCTACGAGCAGTACTTC. The chain links TRBV28 to TRBJ2-7; D gene uncertain. Trimming stripped 1 base from V and 2 bases from J, with 12 bases between. This CDR3 contains 15 residues. Germline loops: CDR1 MDHEN, CDR2 SYDVKM.

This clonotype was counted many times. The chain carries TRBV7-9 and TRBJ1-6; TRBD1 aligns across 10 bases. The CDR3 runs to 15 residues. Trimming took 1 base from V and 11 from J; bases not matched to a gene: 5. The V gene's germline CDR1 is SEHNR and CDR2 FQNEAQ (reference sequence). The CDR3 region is CASSLVGQGPTPLHF. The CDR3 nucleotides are TGTGCCAGCAGCTTAGTGGGACAGGGGCCAACACCCCTCCACTTT.